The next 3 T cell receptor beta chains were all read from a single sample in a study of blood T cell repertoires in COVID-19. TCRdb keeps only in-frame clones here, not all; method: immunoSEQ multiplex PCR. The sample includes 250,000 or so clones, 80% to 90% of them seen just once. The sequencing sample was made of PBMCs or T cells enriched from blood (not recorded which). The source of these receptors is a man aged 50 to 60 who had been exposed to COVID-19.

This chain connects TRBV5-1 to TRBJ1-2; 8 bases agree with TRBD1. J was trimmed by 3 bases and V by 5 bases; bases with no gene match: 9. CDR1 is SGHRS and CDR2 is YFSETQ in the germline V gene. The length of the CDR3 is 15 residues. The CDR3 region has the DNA TGCGCCAGCAGTTCAGGGGGCGAAGGGCACTATGGCTACACCTTC. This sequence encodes CASSSGGEGHYGYTF.

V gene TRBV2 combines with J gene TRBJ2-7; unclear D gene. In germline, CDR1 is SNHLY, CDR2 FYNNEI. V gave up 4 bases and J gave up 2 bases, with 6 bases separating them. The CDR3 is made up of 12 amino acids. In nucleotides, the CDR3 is TGTGCCAGCAGTGGAGAGACCTACGAGCAGTACTTC. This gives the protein CASSGETYEQYF.

The CDR3 protein is CATSGFSGQGAKETQYF. The DNA of the CDR3 is TGTGCCACCAGTGGCTTCTCCGGACAGGGGGCGAAGGAGACCCAGTACTTC. The chain uses TRBV24-1 and TRBJ2-5; 11 bases are a match to TRBD1. CDR1 KGHDR and CDR2 SFDVKD come from the germline V gene. Germline trimming cut 5 bases from V and 5 bases from J; bases unmatched to any gene: 12. CDR3 length: 17 residues.